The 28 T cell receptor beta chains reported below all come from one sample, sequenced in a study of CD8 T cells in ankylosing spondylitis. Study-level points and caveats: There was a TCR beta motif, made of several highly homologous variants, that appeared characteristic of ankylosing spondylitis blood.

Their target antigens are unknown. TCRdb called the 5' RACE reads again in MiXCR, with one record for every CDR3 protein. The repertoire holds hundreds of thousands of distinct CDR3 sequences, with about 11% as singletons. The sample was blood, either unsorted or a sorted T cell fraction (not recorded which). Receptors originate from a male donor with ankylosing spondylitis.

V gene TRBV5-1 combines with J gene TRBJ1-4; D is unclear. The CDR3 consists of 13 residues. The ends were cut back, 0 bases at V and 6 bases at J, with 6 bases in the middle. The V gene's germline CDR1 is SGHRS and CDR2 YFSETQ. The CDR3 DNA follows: TGCGCCAGCAGCTTGGGACTTGATGAAAAACTGTTTTTT. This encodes CASSLGLDEKLFF.

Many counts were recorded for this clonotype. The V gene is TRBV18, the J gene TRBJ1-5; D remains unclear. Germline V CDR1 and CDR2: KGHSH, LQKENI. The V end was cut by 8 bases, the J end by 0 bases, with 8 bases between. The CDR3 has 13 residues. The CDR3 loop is CASSPSSNQPQHF. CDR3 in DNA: TGTGCCAGCAGCCCCAGTAGCAATCAGCCCCAGCATTTT.

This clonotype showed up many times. In DNA, the CDR3 is TGTGCCAGCGGGGGGCAGAACCTCATCTATGGCTACACCTTC. This gives the protein CASGGQNLIYGYTF. This rearrangement joins TRBV6-1 to TRBJ1-2; TRBD1 is a possible D gene (6 bases). The CDR3 covers 14 residues. The germline V gene has CDR1 MNHNS and CDR2 SASEGT. The V end lost 8 bases, the J end lost 4 bases, and 17 bases lay between the germline ends.

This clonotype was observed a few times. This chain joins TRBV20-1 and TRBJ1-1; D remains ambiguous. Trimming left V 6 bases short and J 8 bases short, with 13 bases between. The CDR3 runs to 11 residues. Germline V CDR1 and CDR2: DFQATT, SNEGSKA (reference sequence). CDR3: CSAAGNSEAFF. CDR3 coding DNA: TGCAGTGCCGCCGGTAATTCGGAAGCTTTCTTT.

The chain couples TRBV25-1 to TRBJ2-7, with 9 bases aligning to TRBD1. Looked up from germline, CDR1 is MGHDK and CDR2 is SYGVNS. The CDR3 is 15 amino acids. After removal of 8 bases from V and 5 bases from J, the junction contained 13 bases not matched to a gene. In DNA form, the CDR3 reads TGTGCCAGCGCGATCCGGGACAGGGATGAGGACGAGCAGTACTTC. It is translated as CASAIRDRDEDEQYF.

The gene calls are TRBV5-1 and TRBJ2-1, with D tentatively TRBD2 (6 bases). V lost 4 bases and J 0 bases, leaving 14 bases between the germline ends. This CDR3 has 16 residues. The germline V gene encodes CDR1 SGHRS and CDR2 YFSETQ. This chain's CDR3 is CASSTLDGSSYNEQFF. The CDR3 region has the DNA TGCGCCAGCAGCACTCTCGACGGGAGCTCCTACAATGAGCAGTTCTTC.

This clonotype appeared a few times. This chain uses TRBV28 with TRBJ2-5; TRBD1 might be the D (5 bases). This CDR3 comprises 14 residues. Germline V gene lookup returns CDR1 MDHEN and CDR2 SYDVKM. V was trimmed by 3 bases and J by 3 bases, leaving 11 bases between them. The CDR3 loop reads CASSFPDREETQYF. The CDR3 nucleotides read TGTGCCAGCAGTTTCCCCGACAGAGAAGAGACCCAGTACTTC.

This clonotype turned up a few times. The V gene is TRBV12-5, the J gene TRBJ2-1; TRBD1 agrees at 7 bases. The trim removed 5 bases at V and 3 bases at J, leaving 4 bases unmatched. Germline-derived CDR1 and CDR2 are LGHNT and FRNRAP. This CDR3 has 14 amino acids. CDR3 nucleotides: TGTGCTAGTGGTCCCGGGACAGACTACAATGAGCAGTTCTTC. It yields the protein CASGPGTDYNEQFF.

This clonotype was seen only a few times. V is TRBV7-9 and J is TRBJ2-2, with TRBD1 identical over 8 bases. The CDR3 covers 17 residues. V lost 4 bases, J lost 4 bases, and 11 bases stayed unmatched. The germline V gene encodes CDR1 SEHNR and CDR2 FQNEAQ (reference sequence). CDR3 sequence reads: CASSSLDRVSTTGELFF. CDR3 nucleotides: TGTGCCAGCAGCTCGCTGGACAGGGTATCTACCACCGGGGAGCTGTTTTTT. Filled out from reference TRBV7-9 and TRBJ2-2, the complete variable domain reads DTGVSQNPRHKITKRGQNVTFRCDPISEHNRLYWYRQTLGQGPEFLTYFQNEAQLEKSRLLSDRFSAERPKGSFSTLEIQRTEQGDSAMYLCASSSLDRVSTTGELFFGEGSRLTVL.

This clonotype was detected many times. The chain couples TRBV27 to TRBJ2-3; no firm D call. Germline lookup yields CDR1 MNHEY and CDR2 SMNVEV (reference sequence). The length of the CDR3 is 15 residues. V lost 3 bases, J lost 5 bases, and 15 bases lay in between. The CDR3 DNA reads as TGTGCCAGCAGTTTGTTAGGCAGACCGAGAGATACGCAGTATTTT. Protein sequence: CASSLLGRPRDTQYF.

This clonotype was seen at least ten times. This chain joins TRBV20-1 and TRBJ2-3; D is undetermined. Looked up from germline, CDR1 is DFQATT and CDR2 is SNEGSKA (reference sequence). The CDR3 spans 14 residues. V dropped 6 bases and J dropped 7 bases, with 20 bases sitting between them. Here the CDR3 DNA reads TGCAGTGCCGCCGGCTCGATCCTTCTAAATACGCAGTATTTT. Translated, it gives CSAAGSILLNTQYF.

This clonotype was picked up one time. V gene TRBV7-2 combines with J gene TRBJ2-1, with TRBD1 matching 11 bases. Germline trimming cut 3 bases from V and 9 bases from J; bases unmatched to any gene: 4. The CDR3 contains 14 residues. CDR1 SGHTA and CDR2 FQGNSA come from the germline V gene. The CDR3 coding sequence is TGTGCCAGCAGCTTTCGGACAGGGGGCATTGAGCAGTTCTTC. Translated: CASSFRTGGIEQFF.

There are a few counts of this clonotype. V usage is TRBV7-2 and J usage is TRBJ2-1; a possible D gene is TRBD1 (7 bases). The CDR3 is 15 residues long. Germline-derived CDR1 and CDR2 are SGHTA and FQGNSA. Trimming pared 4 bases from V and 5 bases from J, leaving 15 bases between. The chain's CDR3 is CASSYQGGWDNEQFF. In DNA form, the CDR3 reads TGTGCCAGCAGCTATCAGGGGGGTTGGGACAATGAGCAGTTCTTC. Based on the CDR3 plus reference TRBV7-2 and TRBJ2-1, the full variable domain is GAGVSQSPSNKVTEKGKDVELRCDPISGHTALYWYRQSLGQGLEFLIYFQGNSAPDKSGLPSDRFSAERTGGSVSTLTIQRTQQEDSAVYLCASSYQGGWDNEQFFGPGTRLTVL.

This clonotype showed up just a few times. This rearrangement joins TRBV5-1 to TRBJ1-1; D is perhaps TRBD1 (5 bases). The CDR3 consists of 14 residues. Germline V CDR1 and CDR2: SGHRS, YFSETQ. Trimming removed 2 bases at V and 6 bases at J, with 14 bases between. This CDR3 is CASSLSGNGAEAFF. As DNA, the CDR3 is TGCGCCAGCAGCTTATCAGGGAACGGCGCTGAAGCTTTCTTT.

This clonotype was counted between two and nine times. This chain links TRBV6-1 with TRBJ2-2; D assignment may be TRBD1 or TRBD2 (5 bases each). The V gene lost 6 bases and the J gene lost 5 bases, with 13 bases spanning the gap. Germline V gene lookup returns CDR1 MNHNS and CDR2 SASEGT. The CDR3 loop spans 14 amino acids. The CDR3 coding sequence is TGTGCCAGCAGCCTCGGGGCCTGGACCGGGGAGCTGTTTTTT. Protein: CASSLGAWTGELFF.

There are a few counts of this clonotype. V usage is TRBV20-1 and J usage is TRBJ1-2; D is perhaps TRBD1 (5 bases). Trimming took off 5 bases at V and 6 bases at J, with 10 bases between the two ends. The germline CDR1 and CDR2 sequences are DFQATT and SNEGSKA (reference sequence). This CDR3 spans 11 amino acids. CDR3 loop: CSAGWGDGYTF. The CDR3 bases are TGCAGTGCTGGGTGGGGGGATGGCTACACCTTC.

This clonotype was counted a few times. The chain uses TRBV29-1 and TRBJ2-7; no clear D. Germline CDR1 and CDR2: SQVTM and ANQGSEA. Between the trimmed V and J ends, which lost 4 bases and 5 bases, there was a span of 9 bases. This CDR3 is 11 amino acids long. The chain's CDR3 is CSVVGWNEQYF. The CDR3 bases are TGCAGCGTTGTTGGTTGGAACGAGCAGTACTTC.

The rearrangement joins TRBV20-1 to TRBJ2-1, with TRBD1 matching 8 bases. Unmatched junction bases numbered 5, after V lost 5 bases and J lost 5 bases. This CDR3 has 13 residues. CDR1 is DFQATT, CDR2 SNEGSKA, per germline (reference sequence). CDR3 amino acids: CSAYRGTNNEQFF. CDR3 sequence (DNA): TGCAGTGCTTACAGGGGGACAAACAATGAGCAGTTCTTC.

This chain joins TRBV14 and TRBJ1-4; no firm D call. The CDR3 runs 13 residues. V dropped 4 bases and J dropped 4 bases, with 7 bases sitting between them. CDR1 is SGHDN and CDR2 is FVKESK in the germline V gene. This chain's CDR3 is CASSRRLNEKLFF. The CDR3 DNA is TGTGCCAGCAGCCGCAGGCTTAATGAAAAACTGTTTTTT. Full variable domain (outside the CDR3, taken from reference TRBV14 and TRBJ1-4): EAGVTQFPSHSVIEKGQTVTLRCDPISGHDNLYWYRRVMGKEIKFLLHFVKESKQDESGMPNNRFLAERTGGTYSTLKVQPAELEDSGVYFCASSRRLNEKLFFGSGTQLSVL.

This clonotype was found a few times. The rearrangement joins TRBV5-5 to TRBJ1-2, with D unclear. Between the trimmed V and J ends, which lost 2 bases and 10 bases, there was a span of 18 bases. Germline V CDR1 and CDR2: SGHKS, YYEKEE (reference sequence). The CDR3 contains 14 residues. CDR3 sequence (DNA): TGTGCCAGCAGCTTTAATCCCGAACGGGCATACTACACCTTC. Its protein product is CASSFNPERAYYTF.

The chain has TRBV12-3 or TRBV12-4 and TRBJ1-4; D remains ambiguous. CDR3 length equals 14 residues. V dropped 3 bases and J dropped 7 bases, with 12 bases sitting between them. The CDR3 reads CASSFRRIGEKLFF. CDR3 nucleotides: TGTGCCAGCAGTTTCAGGAGGATAGGTGAAAAACTGTTTTTT.

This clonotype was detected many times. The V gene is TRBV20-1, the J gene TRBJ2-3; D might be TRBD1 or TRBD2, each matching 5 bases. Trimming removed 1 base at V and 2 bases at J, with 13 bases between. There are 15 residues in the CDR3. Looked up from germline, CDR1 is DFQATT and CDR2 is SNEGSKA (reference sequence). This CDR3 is CSARGGSVITDTQYF. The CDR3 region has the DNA TGCAGTGCTAGAGGGGGGAGTGTTATCACAGATACGCAGTATTTT.

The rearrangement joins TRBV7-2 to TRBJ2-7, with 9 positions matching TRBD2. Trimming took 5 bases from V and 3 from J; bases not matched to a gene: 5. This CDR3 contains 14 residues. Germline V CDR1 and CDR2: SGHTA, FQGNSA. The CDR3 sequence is CASSKLAGIYEQYF. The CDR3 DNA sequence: TGTGCCAGCAGCAAACTAGCGGGCATCTACGAGCAGTACTTC.

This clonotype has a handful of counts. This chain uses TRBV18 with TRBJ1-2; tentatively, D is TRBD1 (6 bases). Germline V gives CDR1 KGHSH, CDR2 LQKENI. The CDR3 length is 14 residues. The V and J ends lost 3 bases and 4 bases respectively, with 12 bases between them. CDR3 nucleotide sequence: TGTGCCAGCTCACCTTTCGACAGGTCCTATGGCTACACCTTC. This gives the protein CASSPFDRSYGYTF. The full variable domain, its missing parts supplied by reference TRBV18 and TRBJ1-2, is NAGVMQNPRHLVRRRGQEARLRCSPMKGHSHVYWYRQLPEEGLKFMVYLQKENIIDESGMPKERFSAEFPKEGPSILRIQQVVRGDSAAYFCASSPFDRSYGYTFGSGTRLTVV.

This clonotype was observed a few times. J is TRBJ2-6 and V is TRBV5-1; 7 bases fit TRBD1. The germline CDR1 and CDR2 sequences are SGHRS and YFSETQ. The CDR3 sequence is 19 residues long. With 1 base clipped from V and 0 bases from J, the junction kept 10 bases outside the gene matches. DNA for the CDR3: TGCGCCAGCAGCTTGTCAAGGGGACAGCAGAGCTCTGGGGCCAACGTCCTGACTTTC. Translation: CASSLSRGQQSSGANVLTF.

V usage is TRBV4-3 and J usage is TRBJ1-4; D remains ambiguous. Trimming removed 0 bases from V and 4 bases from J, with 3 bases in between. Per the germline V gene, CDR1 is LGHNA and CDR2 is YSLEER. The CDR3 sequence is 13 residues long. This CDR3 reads CASSQEFNEKLFF. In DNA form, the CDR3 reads TGCGCCAGCAGCCAAGAGTTTAATGAAAAACTGTTTTTT.

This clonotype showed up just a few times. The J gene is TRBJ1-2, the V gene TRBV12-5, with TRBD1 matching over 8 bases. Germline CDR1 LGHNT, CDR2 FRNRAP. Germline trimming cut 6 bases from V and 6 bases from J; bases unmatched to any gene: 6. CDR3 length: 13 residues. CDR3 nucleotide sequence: TGTGCTAGTGGCCTTGGGACAGGAAATGGCTACACCTTC. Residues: CASGLGTGNGYTF.

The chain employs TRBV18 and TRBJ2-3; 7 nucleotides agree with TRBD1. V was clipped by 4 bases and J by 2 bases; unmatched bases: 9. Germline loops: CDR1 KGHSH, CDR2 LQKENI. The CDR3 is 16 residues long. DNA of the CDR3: TGTGCCAGCTCACGCTGGGACAGCGAGACCACAGATACGCAGTATTTT. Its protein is CASSRWDSETTDTQYF.